The clone carrying this T cell receptor beta chain was observed a single time. The data derive from a study of blood T cell repertoires in COVID-19. The CDR3 contains 15 residues. The germline V gene encodes CDR1 ENHRY and CDR2 SYGVKD. V lost 2 bases, J lost 2 bases, and 12 bases lay in between. TCRdb's copy holds only in-frame clones and misses some; the assay was immunoSEQ multiplex PCR. The sample gives about 38,000 clones, roughly 90% of which show up once; less than 30% is in the top ten. Material: peripheral blood. The rearrangement links TRBV10-3 to TRBJ2-5, with a tentative D call TRBD1 (5 bases). The TCR was taken from a man aged 55 to 69 with active or convalescent COVID-19. DNA of the CDR3: TGTGCCATCAGTGAGGTGGCAGGGCCTCAAGAGACCCAGTACTTC. It specifies CAISEVAGPQETQYF.